The 8 T cell receptor beta chains given below trace back to one sample, sequenced in a study of T cell repertoires in cytomegalovirus infection. TCRdb re-analysed the reads in MiXCR, keeping a single row per CDR3 protein. Of hundreds of thousands of distinct CDR3 sequences in the sample, more than 40% are singletons; the top ten hold approximately 40%. These TCRs' antigens remain unknown. The starting material was cultured PBMCs, obtained from culture after CMV antigen stimulation. The receptors were gathered from a human donor in good health (CMV status not recorded). Some clones in this sample may be carry-over from other donors' samples.

As DNA, the CDR3 is TGTGCCAGCAGCCCATTTGGAACCTCCTACGAGCAGTACTTC. Protein product: CASSPFGTSYEQYF. The chain recombines TRBV11-2 with TRBJ2-7; D is ambiguous. The CDR3 has 14 residues. Between the trimmed V and J ends, which lost 5 bases and 0 bases, there was a span of 11 bases. Germline CDR1 SGHAT, CDR2 FQNNGV.

The chain uses TRBV2 and TRBJ2-2; 14 bases fit TRBD2. In germline, CDR1 is SNHLY, CDR2 FYNNEI. The CDR3 runs to 16 residues. V lost 4 bases, J lost 4 bases, and 2 bases stayed unmatched. CDR3 loop: CASSGLAGGSTGELFF. The CDR3 DNA reads as TGTGCCAGCAGTGGACTAGCGGGAGGGAGCACCGGGGAGCTGTTTTTT. The full variable domain, rest sourced from reference TRBV2 and TRBJ2-2, is EPEVTQTPSHQVTQMGQEVILRCVPISNHLYFYWYRQILGQKVEFLVSFYNNEISEKSEIFDDQFSVERPDGSNFTLKIRSTKLEDSAMYFCASSGLAGGSTGELFFGEGSRLTVL.

The rearrangement joins TRBV7-6 to TRBJ2-3; TRBD1 matches 7 bases. V shed 0 bases, J shed 4 bases, and the junction held 4 bases outside the gene matches. CDR1 and CDR2 (germline): SGHVS, FNYEAQ. The CDR3 consists of 15 residues. The CDR3 here is CASSLARGWADTQYF. Written as DNA, the CDR3 is TGTGCCAGCAGCTTAGCCAGGGGGTGGGCAGATACGCAGTATTTT.

This clonotype turned up a few times. V gene TRBV19 combines with J gene TRBJ2-7; a possible D gene is TRBD2 (7 bases). Germline V gene lookup returns CDR1 LNHDA and CDR2 SQIVND (reference sequence). V dropped 3 bases and J dropped 2 bases, with 11 bases sitting between them. CDR3 length: 14 residues. This chain's CDR3 is CASSIGGQAYEQYF. The CDR3 DNA sequence: TGTGCCAGTAGTATCGGGGGGCAAGCCTACGAGCAGTACTTC.

In this sample, this clonotype turned up a few times. The chain couples TRBV5-1 to TRBJ2-3, with 10 bases identical to TRBD1. Germline-derived CDR1 and CDR2 are SGHRS and YFSETQ. The CDR3 has 15 residues. Losses at the gene ends were 3 bases for V and 4 bases for J; bases not matched to a gene: 5. The DNA for the CDR3 is TGCGCCAGCAGCTCGACAGGGGGCTGGGCAGATACGCAGTATTTT. Residues: CASSSTGGWADTQYF.

The chain couples TRBV7-2 to TRBJ2-1, with 10 bases fitting TRBD2. The germline V gene has CDR1 SGHTA and CDR2 FQGNSA. CDR3 size: 16 residues. V lost 3 bases and J lost 2; bases outside the gene matches: 4. The CDR3 spells CASSFLAGGPYNEQFF. As DNA, the CDR3 is TGTGCCAGCAGCTTTTTAGCGGGGGGACCCTACAATGAGCAGTTCTTC.

J is TRBJ2-1 and V is TRBV6-1, with TRBD2 as a possible D gene (7 bases). This CDR3 contains 13 residues. V shed 6 bases and J shed 9 bases, with 15 bases lying between them. Germline lookup yields CDR1 MNHNS and CDR2 SASEGT. Here the CDR3 reads CASRDGGRSEQFF. The CDR3 DNA follows: TGTGCCAGCAGAGACGGGGGGCGTAGTGAGCAGTTCTTC.

V gene TRBV7-2 combines with J gene TRBJ2-7; 9 nucleotides line up with TRBD2. V shed 5 bases, J shed 0 bases, and the junction held 5 bases outside the gene matches. In germline, CDR1 is SGHTA, CDR2 FQGNSA. This CDR3 is 15 amino acids long. CDR3 coding DNA: TGTGCCAGCAGCCAATATAGCGGGAGCTCCTACGAGCAGTACTTC. This encodes CASSQYSGSSYEQYF. The full variable domain, its missing parts supplied by reference TRBV7-2 and TRBJ2-7, is GAGVSQSPSNKVTEKGKDVELRCDPISGHTALYWYRQSLGQGLEFLIYFQGNSAPDKSGLPSDRFSAERTGGSVSTLTIQRTQQEDSAVYLCASSQYSGSSYEQYFGPGTRLTVT.